Shown below are 31 T cell receptor beta chains from a single sample sequenced in a study of CXCR3-negative and CXCR3-positive naive CD8 T cells. Study conclusions and caveats: Naive CXCR3-positive cells had TRB CDR3s more hydrophobic than those of CXCR3-negative naive cells.

Through 5' RACE with UMI labels, the TRB cDNA libraries were prepared. TCRdb re-called the 5' RACE reads; one entry per CDR3 protein, DNA not given. The sample has more than 100,000 distinct CDR3 sequences. Their antigens are not known. The sequencing input was naive CXCR3+ CD8+ T cells from blood. The sample's subset: CD45RO-CCR7+CD27+CD95- naive CD8+ T cells expressing CXCR3 (TNR3+). The origin of the receptors is a human donor in good health. Some clones in this sample may be carry-over from other donors' samples.

The CDR3 loop reads CASTASIYYNEQFF. The rearrangement joins TRBV28 to TRBJ2-1; TCRdb returns TRBD2, unconfirmable since there is no DNA. Looked up from germline, CDR1 is MDHEN and CDR2 is SYDVKM. This CDR3 is built from 14 residues.

The rearrangement uses TRBV7-9 and TRBJ2-1; the TCRdb D gene call, TRBD1, has no DNA to confirm it. Germline assignment: CDR1 SEHNR and CDR2 FQNEAQ (reference sequence). This CDR3 spans 12 amino acids. The CDR3 here is CASGDTYNEQFF.

The chain has TRBV4-1 and TRBJ1-1. The CDR3 loop spans 17 amino acids. Germline CDR1 MGHRA, CDR2 YSYEKL. The CDR3 spells CASSQVEARWVNTEAFF.

The chain carries TRBV5-1 and TRBJ2-2. In germline, CDR1 is SGHRS, CDR2 YFSETQ. The CDR3 totals 14 residues. The CDR3 sequence: CASSFIGFAGELFF.

The gene calls are TRBV19 and TRBJ1-1. Germline V gene lookup returns CDR1 LNHDA and CDR2 SQIVND (reference sequence). This CDR3 contains 14 residues. CDR3 region: CASTLGVGGTEAFF.

The chain has TRBV20-1 and TRBJ1-6; TCRdb's D gene call, TRBD1, goes unchecked for lack of DNA. Germline V gives CDR1 DFQATT, CDR2 SNEGSKA (reference sequence). The CDR3 is 14 amino acids. The CDR3 reads CSAGTGTDHSPLHF.

The chain joins TRBV7-9 to TRBJ2-5; no DNA is available, so the TRBD2 call from TCRdb remains unchecked. The CDR3 loop spans 17 amino acids. Germline CDR1 and CDR2: SEHNR and FQNEAQ (reference sequence). The CDR3 here is CASSPPTGEGNQETQYF.

The genes are TRBV5-1 and TRBJ2-2. The CDR3 has 12 residues. In germline, CDR1 is SGHRS, CDR2 YFSETQ. The CDR3 reads CASSLLPGELFF.

The rearrangement joins TRBV7-9 to TRBJ2-1; the TCRdb D gene call, TRBD1, has no DNA to confirm it. This CDR3 contains 16 residues. Germline CDR1 and CDR2: SEHNR and FQNEAQ (reference sequence). The CDR3 spells CASSPPPGGASNEQFF.

The rearrangement uses TRBV7-6 and TRBJ2-1; checking the TCRdb D call of TRBD2 is not possible without DNA. Germline V CDR1 and CDR2: SGHVS, FNYEAQ. This CDR3 has 15 residues. CDR3 residues: CASSLLFAGSNEQFF.

The V and J genes are TRBV29-1 and TRBJ1-1. This CDR3 comprises 13 residues. Germline CDR1 is SQVTM and CDR2 is ANQGSEA. CDR3 in amino acids: CSVDANMNTEAFF.

This chain uses TRBV7-9 with TRBJ1-1; with no DNA, the TCRdb D assignment of TRBD1 cannot be verified. Germline V gene lookup returns CDR1 SEHNR and CDR2 FQNEAQ (reference sequence). This CDR3 is 12 amino acids long. CDR3 protein: CASSAGHTEAFF.

CDR3 sequence: CSVHLARNEQFF. The chain links TRBV29-1 to TRBJ2-1. This CDR3 is built from 12 residues. Germline-derived CDR1 and CDR2 are SQVTM and ANQGSEA.

This chain links TRBV7-9 with TRBJ2-7; checking the TCRdb D call of TRBD1 is not possible without DNA. CDR3 length equals 14 residues. Germline V gene sequence: CDR1 SEHNR, CDR2 FQNEAQ (reference sequence). The CDR3 protein is CASNPGQDKYEQYF.

This chain connects TRBV23-1 to TRBJ1-2; lacking DNA, the TRBD1 call made by TCRdb goes unchecked. TRBV23-1 is filed as an ORF, its function uncertain. This CDR3 has 14 amino acids. The CDR3 loop reads CASSQSQGVDGYTF.

The chain is built from TRBV12-3 or TRBV12-4 and TRBJ2-3; the D call of TRBD2 rests on TCRdb alone, since no DNA is present to check it. The CDR3 length is 18 residues. CDR3 amino acids: CASSFKPLAGGPIDTQYF.

This chain joins TRBV20-1 and TRBJ2-7; without DNA, the TCRdb call of TRBD2 cannot be checked. Germline CDR1 and CDR2: DFQATT and SNEGSKA (reference sequence). This CDR3 spans 13 amino acids. CDR3: CSALSETDYEQYF.

The genes are TRBV14 and TRBJ2-5; with no DNA, the TCRdb D assignment of TRBD2 cannot be verified. Germline CDR1 and CDR2: SGHDN and FVKESK. This CDR3 region has 18 residues. The CDR3 here is CASSQDNANRRELETQYF.

V usage is TRBV5-4 and J usage is TRBJ1-1. The CDR3 has 13 residues. Germline values: CDR1 SGHNT, CDR2 YYREEE (reference sequence). The CDR3 loop reads CASSFSSATEAFF. Drawing the rest from reference TRBV5-4 and TRBJ1-1, the complete variable domain is ETGVTQSPTHLIKTRGQQVTLRCSSQSGHNTVSWYQQALGQGPQFIFQYYREEENGRGNFPPRFSGLQFPNYSSELNVNALELDDSALYLCASSFSSATEAFFGQGTRLTVV.

V is TRBV12-3 or TRBV12-4 and J is TRBJ1-2; with no DNA, the TCRdb D assignment of TRBD1 cannot be verified. The CDR3 has 14 amino acids. CDR3 region: CASSTGTDNYGYTF.

This chain joins TRBV12-3 or TRBV12-4 and TRBJ2-7; TCRdb gives TRBD1 as the D gene, but with no DNA this cannot be confirmed. The CDR3 is 17 amino acids. CDR3 sequence reads: CASSPDKGSGSSYEQYF.

The rearrangement links TRBV9 to TRBJ2-1. The CDR3 runs 13 residues. Per the germline V gene, CDR1 is SGDLS and CDR2 is YYNGEE. CDR3 region: CASSVARWDEQFF. Combining the CDR3 with reference TRBV9 and TRBJ2-1 gives the whole variable domain DSGVTQTPKHLITATGQRVTLRCSPRSGDLSVYWYQQSLDQGLQFLIQYYNGEERAKGNILERFSAQQFPDLHSELNLSSLELGDSALYFCASSVARWDEQFFGPGTRLTVL.

This sequence joins TRBV7-9 and TRBJ1-5; as DNA is missing, the TRBD1 call by TCRdb cannot be tested. The V gene's germline CDR1 is SEHNR and CDR2 FQNEAQ (reference sequence). This CDR3 is built from 16 residues. The CDR3 sequence: CASSLGQGGYNQPQHF.

The gene calls are TRBV27 and TRBJ2-1. The germline V gene has CDR1 MNHEY and CDR2 SMNVEV (reference sequence). This CDR3 spans 14 amino acids. CDR3 region: CASSLGLYYNEQFF.

The chain couples TRBV7-9 to TRBJ2-7; the D call from TCRdb, TRBD2, cannot be confirmed without DNA. The germline V gene encodes CDR1 SEHNR and CDR2 FQNEAQ (reference sequence). CDR3 size: 16 residues. CDR3 region: CASSSGLAGGPDEQYF. Based on the CDR3 plus reference TRBV7-9 and TRBJ2-7, the full variable domain is DTGVSQNPRHKITKRGQNVTFRCDPISEHNRLYWYRQTLGQGPEFLTYFQNEAQLEKSRLLSDRFSAERPKGSFSTLEIQRTEQGDSAMYLCASSSGLAGGPDEQYFGPGTRLTVT.

The CDR3 loop reads CASSFISSTGELFF. J is TRBJ2-2 and V is TRBV28. Germline lookup yields CDR1 MDHEN and CDR2 SYDVKM. The CDR3 length is 14 residues.

CDR3: CASSRTDQAGVAGETQYF. The V gene is TRBV27, the J gene TRBJ2-5; absent DNA, TCRdb's TRBD2 call cannot be checked. Germline V gene data show CDR1 as MNHEY and CDR2 as SMNVEV (reference sequence). The CDR3 length is 18 residues.

J is TRBJ1-3 and V is TRBV13; TCRdb gives TRBD1 as the D gene, but with no DNA this cannot be confirmed. The germline V gene encodes CDR1 PRHDT and CDR2 FYEKMQ (reference sequence). The CDR3 is 16 residues long. The CDR3 loop reads CASSLGGEGARNTIYF.

The chain joins TRBV6-6 to TRBJ1-1; TCRdb indicates TRBD1, and absent DNA this call remains unverified. The V gene's germline CDR1 is MNHNY and CDR2 SVGAGI (reference sequence). This CDR3 is built from 16 residues. The CDR3: CASIYSGREMNTEAFF.

The chain is built from TRBV9 and TRBJ2-2; TCRdb reports TRBD1, a call that lacks DNA to check it against. This CDR3 has 16 residues. Germline-derived CDR1 and CDR2 are SGDLS and YYNGEE. The CDR3 loop reads CASSGTGTENTGELFF.

This chain uses TRBV29-1 with TRBJ1-5. CDR3 length: 14 amino acids. Germline lookup yields CDR1 SQVTM and CDR2 ANQGSEA. The CDR3 reads CSVAAEGSNQPQHF. The variable domain in full, with the rest retrieved from reference TRBV29-1 and TRBJ1-5, is SAVISQKPSRDICQRGTSLTIQCQVDSQVTMMFWYRQQPGQSLTLIATANQGSEATYESGFVIDKFPISRPNLTFSTLTVSNMSPEDSSIYLCSVAAEGSNQPQHFGDGTRLSIL.